This T cell receptor beta chain emerged from a study of blood T cell repertoires in COVID-19. As handled by the study authors: Reference gene primer amplification gave nucleated cell count estimates. Using immunoSEQ multiplex PCR, the repertoire was profiled, and TCRdb retains in-frame clones only, with some absent. V, J and clone size derive from that table, while D and trimming were established from the DNA sequence. The sample holds under 300,000 clones, 70% to 85% seen once. Only a few counts were recorded for this clone. Seattle researchers signed up patients amid active infection and tracked them longitudinally. The source of this sequence is a human donor with COVID-19, enrolled during active disease. The donor label of this sample is uncertain. Sequencing input: peripheral blood.

The CDR3 DNA follows: TGTGCCAGCAGTGAAGGAGGGCACCAAGAGACCCAGTACTTC. Protein product: CASSEGGHQETQYF. V and J are TRBV28 and TRBJ2-5, with a possible D match to TRBD2 (6 bases). The CDR3 has 14 residues. The germline gives CDR1 MDHEN, CDR2 SYDVKM. V lost 5 bases and J 0 bases, leaving 10 bases between the germline ends.